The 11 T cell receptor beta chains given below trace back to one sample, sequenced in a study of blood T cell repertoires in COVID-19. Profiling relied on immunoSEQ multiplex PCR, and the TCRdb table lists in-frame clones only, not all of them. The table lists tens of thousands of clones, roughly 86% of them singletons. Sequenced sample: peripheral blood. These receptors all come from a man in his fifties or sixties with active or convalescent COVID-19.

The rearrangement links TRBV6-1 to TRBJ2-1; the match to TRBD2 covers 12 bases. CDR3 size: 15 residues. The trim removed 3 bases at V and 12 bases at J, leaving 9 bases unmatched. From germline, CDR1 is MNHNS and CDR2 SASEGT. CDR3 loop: CASSDSLAGGRRQFF. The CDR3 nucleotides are TGTGCCAGCAGTGATAGTCTAGCGGGGGGGCGGAGGCAGTTCTTC.

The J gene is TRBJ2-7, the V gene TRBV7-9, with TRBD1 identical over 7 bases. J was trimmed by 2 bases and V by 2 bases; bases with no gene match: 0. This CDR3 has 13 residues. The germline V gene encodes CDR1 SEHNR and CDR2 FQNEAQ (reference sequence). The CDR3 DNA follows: TGTGCCAGCAGCTTACAGGGGGCCTACGAGCAGTACGTC. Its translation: CASSLQGAYEQYV.

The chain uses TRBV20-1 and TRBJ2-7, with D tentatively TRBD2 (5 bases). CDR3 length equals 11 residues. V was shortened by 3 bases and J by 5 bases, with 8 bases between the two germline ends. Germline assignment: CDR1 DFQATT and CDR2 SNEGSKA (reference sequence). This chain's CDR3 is CSASGRDEQYF. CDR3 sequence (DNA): TGCAGTGCTAGTGGGCGGGACGAGCAGTACTTC.

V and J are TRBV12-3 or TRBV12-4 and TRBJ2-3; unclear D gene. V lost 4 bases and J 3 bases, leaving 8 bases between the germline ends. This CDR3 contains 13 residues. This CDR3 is CASSSSGTDTQYF. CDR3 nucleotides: TGTGCCAGCAGTTCTTCCGGGACAGATACGCAGTATTTT.

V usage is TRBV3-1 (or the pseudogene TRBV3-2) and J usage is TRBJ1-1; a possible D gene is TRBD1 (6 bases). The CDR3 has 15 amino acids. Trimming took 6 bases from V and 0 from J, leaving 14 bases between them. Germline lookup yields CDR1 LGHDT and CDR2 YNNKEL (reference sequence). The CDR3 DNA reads TGTGCCAGCAGACCCGGACAGCTCATGAACACTGAAGCTTTCTTT. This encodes CASRPGQLMNTEAFF.

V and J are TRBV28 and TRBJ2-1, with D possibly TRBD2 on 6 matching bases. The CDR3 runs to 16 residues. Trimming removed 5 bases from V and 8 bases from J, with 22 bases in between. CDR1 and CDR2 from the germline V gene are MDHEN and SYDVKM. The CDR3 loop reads CASSPQAGRSAHEQFF. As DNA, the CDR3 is TGTGCCAGCAGTCCCCAAGCGGGCCGTTCGGCCCATGAGCAGTTCTTC.

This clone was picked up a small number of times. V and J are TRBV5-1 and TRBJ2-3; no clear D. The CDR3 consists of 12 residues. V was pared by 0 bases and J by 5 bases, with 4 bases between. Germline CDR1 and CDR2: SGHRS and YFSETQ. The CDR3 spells CASSLDQDTQYF. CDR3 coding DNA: TGCGCCAGCAGCTTGGATCAAGATACGCAGTATTTT.

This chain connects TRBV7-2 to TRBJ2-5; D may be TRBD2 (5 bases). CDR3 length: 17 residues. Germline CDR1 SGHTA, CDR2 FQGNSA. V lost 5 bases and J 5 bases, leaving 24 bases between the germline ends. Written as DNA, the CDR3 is TGTGCCAGCAGCACTTCCGGCGGGCCACCACTGTTTGAGACCCAGTACTTC. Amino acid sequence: CASSTSGGPPLFETQYF.

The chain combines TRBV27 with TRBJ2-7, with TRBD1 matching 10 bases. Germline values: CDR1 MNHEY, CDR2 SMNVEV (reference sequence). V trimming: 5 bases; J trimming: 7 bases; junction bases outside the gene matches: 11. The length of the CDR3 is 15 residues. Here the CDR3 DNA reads TGTGCCAGCAGTCGGCCGGGGACAGGGGTTTTTGAGCAGTACTTC. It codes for CASSRPGTGVFEQYF.

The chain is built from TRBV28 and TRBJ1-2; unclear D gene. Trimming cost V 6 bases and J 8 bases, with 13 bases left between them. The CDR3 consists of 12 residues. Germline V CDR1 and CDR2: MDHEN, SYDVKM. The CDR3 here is CASSPLLRGYTF. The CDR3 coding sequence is TGTGCCAGCAGCCCCCTCCTTCGGGGCTACACCTTC.

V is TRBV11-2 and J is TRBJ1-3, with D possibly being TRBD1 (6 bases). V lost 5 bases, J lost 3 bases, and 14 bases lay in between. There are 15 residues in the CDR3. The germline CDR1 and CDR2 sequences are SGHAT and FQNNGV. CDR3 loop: CASSLLGAGGNTIYF. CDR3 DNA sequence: TGTGCCAGCAGCCTCCTGGGGGCCGGTGGAAACACCATATATTTT.